The 12 T cell receptor beta chains below were found in one sample sequenced in a study of breast tumors, draining lymph nodes, adjacent tissues. TCRdb re-called the multiplex PCR reads with MiXCR, one entry per CDR3 protein. Among 250,000 or so distinct CDR3 sequences, about 30% were seen once, and the ten largest hold about 1%. Samples came from axillary lymph nodes draining the breast cancer. The specimen was axillary lymph node tissue. Every receptor here comes from a female donor with breast cancer. Some clones in this sample may be carry-over from other donors' samples.

This clonotype has only a few counts. The chain has TRBV28 and TRBJ2-7, with D unresolved. CDR1 is MDHEN and CDR2 is SYDVKM in the germline V gene. This CDR3 is 13 amino acids long. The V and J ends lost 4 bases and 6 bases respectively, with 13 bases between them. The CDR3 DNA reads as TGTGCCAGCAGTTCCGGCAGGCTCTCCGAGCAGTACTTC. Translating it yields CASSSGRLSEQYF.

This clonotype appeared many times. V is TRBV9 and J is TRBJ2-3; the D is unclear. The CDR3 spans 15 residues. V was pared by 2 bases and J by 5 bases, with 15 bases between. Germline CDR1 reads SGDLS; CDR2 reads YYNGEE. As DNA, the CDR3 is TGTGCCAGCAGCGTTAGCAGAGTAAGCCTAGATACGCAGTATTTT. Amino acids: CASSVSRVSLDTQYF. The whole variable domain, remainder taken from reference TRBV9 and TRBJ2-3, is DSGVTQTPKHLITATGQRVTLRCSPRSGDLSVYWYQQSLDQGLQFLIQYYNGEERAKGNILERFSAQQFPDLHSELNLSSLELGDSALYFCASSVSRVSLDTQYFGPGTRLTVL.

V and J are TRBV27 and TRBJ2-1; 9 nucleotides align to TRBD2. The trim removed 5 bases at V and 5 bases at J, leaving 10 bases unmatched. There are 16 residues in the CDR3. Germline lookup yields CDR1 MNHEY and CDR2 SMNVEV (reference sequence). This CDR3 reads CASSPGSGSRHNEQFF. The DNA of the CDR3 is TGTGCCAGCAGTCCGGGTAGCGGGAGTAGGCACAATGAGCAGTTCTTC.

Comment on this clonotype: A much larger clone differs by one base, so this may be a read error. The chain has TRBV12-3 or TRBV12-4 and TRBJ2-1; 8 nucleotides match TRBD2. CDR3 length: 17 residues. The CDR3 loop reads CAGSLGSGTIPYNEQFF. The CDR3, as DNA: TGTGCCGGCAGTTTAGGTAGCGGGACGATACCCTACAATGAGCAGTTCTTC.

This clonotype has a count of ten or more. The rearrangement uses TRBV7-2 and TRBJ1-4; D gene uncertain. Trimming left V 6 bases short and J 4 bases short, with 15 bases between. Germline CDR1 reads SGHTA; CDR2 reads FQGNSA. This CDR3 is built from 15 residues. CDR3 protein: CASSLGRGVNEKLFF. As DNA, the CDR3 is TGTGCCAGCAGTCTAGGGCGAGGCGTTAATGAAAAACTGTTTTTT.

This clonotype was counted ten times or more. The chain recombines TRBV20-1 with TRBJ2-3, with TRBD2 identical over 9 bases. CDR1 and CDR2 (germline): DFQATT, SNEGSKA (reference sequence). V was pared by 0 bases and J by 6 bases, with 4 bases of the junction left unmatched. The CDR3 totals 14 residues. CDR3 coding DNA: TGCAGTGCTAGAGAGCCGGGACTAGCTGATACGCAGTATTTT. Protein: CSAREPGLADTQYF.

The chain joins TRBV19 to TRBJ2-5; 10 nucleotides agree with TRBD2. This CDR3 comprises 16 residues. Germline CDR1 is LNHDA and CDR2 is SQIVND (reference sequence). V was clipped by 1 base and J by 1 base; unmatched bases: 3. As DNA, the CDR3 is TGTGCCAGTAGTATAGTTCGACTAGCGGGCCAAGAGACCCAGTACTTC. Its translation is CASSIVRLAGQETQYF.

This clonotype appeared once. This CDR3 is missing its conserved last phenylalanine or tryptophan, likely due to a read error. This chain joins TRBV20-1 and TRBJ2-3; 7 bases are shared with TRBD2. The CDR3 spans 14 residues. Trimming took 3 bases from V and 3 from J; bases not matched to a gene: 6. Per germline, CDR1 DFQATT and CDR2 SNEGSKA (reference sequence). CDR3 coding DNA: TGCAGTGCTAGGGTTCGAGCGGGGACAGATACGCAGTATCTA. Amino acids: CSARVRAGTDTQYL.

CDR3 sequence reads: CASNRGPGKSPQHF. The CDR3 DNA sequence: TGTGCCAGCAATCGGGGGCCGGGGAAATCACCCCAGCATTTT. The V gene is TRBV10-3, the J gene TRBJ1-5, with D possibly matching TRBD1 (6 bases). V lost 10 bases to trimming and J lost 10 bases, with 23 bases between them. The CDR3 contains 14 residues. The germline CDR1 and CDR2 sequences are ENHRY and SYGVKD.

This clonotype was counted at least ten times. The rearrangement uses TRBV10-1 and TRBJ2-7, with D perhaps TRBD2 (6 bases). This CDR3 is built from 13 residues. The ends were cut back, 7 bases at V and 0 bases at J, with 10 bases in the middle. Germline CDR1 WNHNN, CDR2 SYGVQD (reference sequence). CDR3 DNA: TGCGCCAGCACGCGGGGACCCTCCTACGAGCAGTACTTC. Translated, it gives CASTRGPSYEQYF.

The chain has TRBV7-2 and TRBJ2-2; 11 nucleotides match TRBD2. Germline loops: CDR1 SGHTA, CDR2 FQGNSA. The CDR3 spans 17 residues. The J segment lost 4 bases and the V segment lost 2 bases, leaving 6 bases of the junction unmatched. The CDR3 sequence: CASSLWPSGRFTGELFF. CDR3 bases: TGTGCCAGCAGCTTATGGCCTAGCGGGAGGTTCACCGGGGAGCTGTTTTTT.

This clonotype occurred a few times. This rearrangement joins TRBV5-1 to TRBJ1-1; D may be TRBD1 (6 bases). Between the trimmed V and J ends, which lost 0 bases and 9 bases, there was a span of 18 bases. The V gene's germline CDR1 is SGHRS and CDR2 YFSETQ. CDR3 length equals 15 residues. CDR3 protein: CASSLDSPRTEQAFF. DNA for the CDR3: TGCGCCAGCAGCTTGGACTCTCCCCGGACAGAGCAAGCTTTCTTT.